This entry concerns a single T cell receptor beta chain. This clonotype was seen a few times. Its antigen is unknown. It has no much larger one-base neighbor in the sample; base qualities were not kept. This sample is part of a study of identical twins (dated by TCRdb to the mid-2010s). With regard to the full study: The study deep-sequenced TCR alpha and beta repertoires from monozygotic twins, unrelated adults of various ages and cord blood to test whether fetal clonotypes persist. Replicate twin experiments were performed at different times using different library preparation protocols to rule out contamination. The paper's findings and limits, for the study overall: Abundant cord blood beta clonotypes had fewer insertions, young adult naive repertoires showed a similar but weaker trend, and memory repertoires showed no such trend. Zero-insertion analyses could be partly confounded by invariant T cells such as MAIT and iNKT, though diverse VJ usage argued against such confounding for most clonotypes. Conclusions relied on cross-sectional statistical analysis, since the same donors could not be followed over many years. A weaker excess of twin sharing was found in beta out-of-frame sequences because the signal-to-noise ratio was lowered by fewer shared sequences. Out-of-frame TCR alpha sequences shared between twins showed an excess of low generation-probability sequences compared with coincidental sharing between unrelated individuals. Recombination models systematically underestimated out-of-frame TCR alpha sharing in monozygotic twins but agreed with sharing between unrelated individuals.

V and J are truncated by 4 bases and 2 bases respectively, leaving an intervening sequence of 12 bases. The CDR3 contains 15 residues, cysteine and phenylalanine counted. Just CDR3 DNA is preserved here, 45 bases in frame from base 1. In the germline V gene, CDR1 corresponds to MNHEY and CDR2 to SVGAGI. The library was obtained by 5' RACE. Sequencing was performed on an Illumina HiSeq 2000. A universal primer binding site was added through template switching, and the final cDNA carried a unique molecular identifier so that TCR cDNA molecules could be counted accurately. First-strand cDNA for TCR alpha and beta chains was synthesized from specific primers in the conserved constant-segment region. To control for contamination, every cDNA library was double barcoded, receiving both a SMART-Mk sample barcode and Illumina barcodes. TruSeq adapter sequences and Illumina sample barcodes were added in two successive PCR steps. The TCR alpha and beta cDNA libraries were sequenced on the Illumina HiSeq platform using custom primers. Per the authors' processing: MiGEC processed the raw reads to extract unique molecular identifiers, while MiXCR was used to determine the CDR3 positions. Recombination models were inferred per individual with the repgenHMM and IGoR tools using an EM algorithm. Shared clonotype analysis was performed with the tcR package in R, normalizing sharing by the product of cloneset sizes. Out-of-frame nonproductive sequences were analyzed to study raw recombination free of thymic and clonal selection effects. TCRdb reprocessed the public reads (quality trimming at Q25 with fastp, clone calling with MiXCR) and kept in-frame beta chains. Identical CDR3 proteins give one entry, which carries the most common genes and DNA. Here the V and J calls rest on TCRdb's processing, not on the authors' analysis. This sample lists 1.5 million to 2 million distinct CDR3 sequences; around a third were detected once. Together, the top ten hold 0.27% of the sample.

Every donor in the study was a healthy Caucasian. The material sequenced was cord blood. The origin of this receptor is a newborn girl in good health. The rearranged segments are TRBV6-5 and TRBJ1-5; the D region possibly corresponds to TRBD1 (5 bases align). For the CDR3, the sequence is CASSLGVGGNQPQHF. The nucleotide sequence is TGTGCCAGCAGTTTGGGGGTTGGGGGCAATCAGCCCCAGCATTTT.